The 27 T cell receptor beta chains given below trace back to one sample, sequenced in a study of blood T cell repertoires in COVID-19. Here immunoSEQ multiplex PCR was the method, and the copy in TCRdb shows in-frame clones only, minus some. The sample carries about 180,000 clones, 65% to 90% recorded once. Sequenced: peripheral blood. These receptors were collected from a man aged 45-65 years with active or convalescent COVID-19.

The rearrangement uses TRBV18 and TRBJ1-3; 10 bases fit TRBD1. Germline CDR1 is KGHSH and CDR2 is LQKENI. V was clipped by 5 bases and J by 2 bases; unmatched bases: 12. This CDR3 contains 18 residues. CDR3 protein: CASSTLQTGTGAGNTIYF. The CDR3 DNA is TGTGCCAGCTCAACCCTACAAACCGGGACAGGGGCTGGAAACACCATATATTTT.

The V and J genes are TRBV7-3 and TRBJ2-5, with D possibly being TRBD2 (6 bases). Trimming shortened V by 0 bases and J by 5 bases, and 13 bases separated the two germline ends. This CDR3 comprises 15 residues. The germline gives CDR1 SGHTA, CDR2 FQGTGA. The chain's CDR3 is CASSLTAEGWETQYF. DNA of the CDR3: TGTGCCAGCAGCTTAACTGCGGAGGGTTGGGAGACCCAGTACTTC.

V usage is TRBV4-1 and J usage is TRBJ2-1, with 8 bases fitting TRBD2. Per germline, CDR1 MGHRA and CDR2 YSYEKL. The CDR3 extends over 18 amino acids. The V and J ends lost 0 bases and 4 bases, in that order; junction bases with no gene match: 11. The CDR3 region is CASSQDPPLAGTYNEQFF. The DNA for the CDR3 is TGCGCCAGCAGCCAAGATCCCCCATTAGCGGGGACTTACAATGAGCAGTTCTTC.

This chain joins TRBV5-1 and TRBJ2-1, with 10 positions matching TRBD2. Germline V gene data show CDR1 as SGHRS and CDR2 as YFSETQ. V lost 0 bases, J lost 6 bases, and 9 bases stayed unmatched. This CDR3 has 17 residues. CDR3 amino acids: CASSLAWGTSGTNEQFF. CDR3 coding DNA: TGCGCCAGCAGCTTGGCCTGGGGCACTAGCGGGACCAATGAGCAGTTCTTC. The full variable domain, rest sourced from reference TRBV5-1 and TRBJ2-1, is KAGVTQTPRYLIKTRGQQVTLSCSPISGHRSVSWYQQTPGQGLQFLFEYFSETQRNKGNFPGRFSGRQFSNSRSEMNVSTLELGDSALYLCASSLAWGTSGTNEQFFGPGTRLTVL.

This chain links TRBV13 with TRBJ1-4, with a weak D call TRBD1 (6 bases). CDR1 PRHDT and CDR2 FYEKMQ come from the germline V gene (reference sequence). V dropped 1 base and J dropped 6 bases, with 9 bases sitting between them. CDR3 length: 14 residues. The DNA of the CDR3 is TGTGCCAGCAGCTTAGCTCCAGGGGATGAAAAACTGTTTTTT. Translation: CASSLAPGDEKLFF.

V usage is TRBV6-5 and J usage is TRBJ1-2; D remains unclear. There are 13 residues in the CDR3. CDR1 is MNHEY and CDR2 is SVGAGI in the germline V gene. The V and J ends lost 5 bases and 1 base respectively, with 8 bases between them. CDR3 in amino acids: CASSMTSNYGYTF. CDR3 nucleotide sequence: TGTGCCAGCAGTATGACAAGTAACTATGGCTACACCTTC.

This clone has just a few counts. The rearrangement joins TRBV30 to TRBJ1-4; TRBD1 matches 8 bases. The V gene end was trimmed by 2 bases and the J gene end by 5 bases; junction bases not matched to a gene: 7. The CDR3 loop spans 15 amino acids. In germline, CDR1 is GTSNPN, CDR2 SVGIG (reference sequence). CDR3 region: CAWSSITGGNEKLFF. Written as DNA, the CDR3 is TGTGCCTGGAGTAGCATCACAGGGGGGAATGAAAAACTGTTTTTT.

This clone was recorded once. The chain recombines TRBV27 with TRBJ2-1; the match to TRBD2 covers 12 bases. CDR3 length: 15 residues. With 3 bases clipped from V and 7 bases from J, the junction kept 4 bases outside the gene matches. Germline-derived CDR1 and CDR2 are MNHEY and SMNVEV (reference sequence). DNA for the CDR3: TGTGCCAGCAGTTTCGCACTAGCGGGGGGAAATGAGCAGTTCTTC. Protein: CASSFALAGGNEQFF.

The rearrangement links TRBV5-5 to TRBJ2-1; 9 nucleotides agree with TRBD2. The V segment lost 1 base and the J segment 9 bases; nucleotides outside the gene matches: 20. CDR1 SGHKS and CDR2 YYEKEE come from the germline V gene (reference sequence). This CDR3 spans 19 amino acids. The CDR3 nucleotides are TGTGCCAGCAGCTTGCGAATATTCCCGGCTAGCGGGATGAGGGGTGAGCAGTTCTTC. As protein: CASSLRIFPASGMRGEQFF. The full variable domain, completed using reference TRBV5-5 and TRBJ2-1, is DAGVTQSPTHLIKTRGQQVTLRCSPISGHKSVSWYQQVLGQGPQFIFQYYEKEERGRGNFPDRFSARQFPNYSSELNVNALLLGDSALYLCASSLRIFPASGMRGEQFFGPGTRLTVL.

The chain couples TRBV3-1 (or the pseudogene TRBV3-2) to TRBJ1-6, with D tentatively TRBD1 (6 bases). V lost 1 base and J 8 bases, leaving 15 bases between the germline ends. Germline V lookup: CDR1 LGHDT, CDR2 YNNKEL (reference sequence). CDR3 size: 16 residues. CDR3 amino acids: CASSQAGGAGYSPLHF. The CDR3 region has the DNA TGTGCCAGCAGCCAAGCGGGGGGGGCGGGGTATTCACCCCTCCACTTT.

This sequence joins TRBV28 and TRBJ1-2; D is uncertain. CDR1 is MDHEN and CDR2 is SYDVKM in the germline V gene. Between the trimmed V and J ends, which lost 3 bases and 6 bases, there was a span of 8 bases. The CDR3 covers 12 residues. In DNA, the CDR3 is TGTGCCAGCAGTTTGCCTCAGGATGGCTACACCTTC. Encoded protein: CASSLPQDGYTF.

The V call is TRBV28, the J call TRBJ1-3, with D possibly being TRBD1 (6 bases). Germline V gene lookup returns CDR1 MDHEN and CDR2 SYDVKM. V was trimmed by 5 bases and J by 2 bases, leaving 7 bases between them. The CDR3 is made up of 13 amino acids. CDR3 sequence (DNA): TGTGCCAGCAGTCGGACAGCTGGAAACACCATATATTTT. As protein: CASSRTAGNTIYF.

The chain recombines TRBV4-2 with TRBJ2-1; 10 nucleotides line up with TRBD2. The junction had 5 bases not matched to a gene; V was cut back by 0 bases and J by 6 bases. CDR1 LGHNA and CDR2 YNFKEQ come from the germline V gene. CDR3 length: 16 residues. The CDR3 loop is CASSQDLAGDFNEQFF. In DNA, the CDR3 is TGTGCCAGCAGCCAAGATCTAGCGGGAGACTTCAATGAGCAGTTCTTC.

The V gene is TRBV10-1, the J gene TRBJ1-1; no clear D. Germline CDR1 reads WNHNN; CDR2 reads SYGVQD (reference sequence). The CDR3 covers 15 residues. Trimming cost V 1 base and J 0 bases, with 9 bases left between them. The DNA for the CDR3 is TGCGCCAGCAGTGAGTTCGGGGAGATGAACACTGAAGCTTTCTTT. The encoded protein is CASSEFGEMNTEAFF.

The rearrangement links TRBV7-3 to TRBJ2-1, with 11 bases aligning to TRBD2. Germline V gives CDR1 SGHTA, CDR2 FQGTGA. This CDR3 is built from 15 residues. J was trimmed by 9 bases and V by 8 bases; bases with no gene match: 12. CDR3 sequence reads: CASAPGLAVQGEQFF. CDR3 coding DNA: TGTGCCAGCGCCCCGGGACTAGCGGTTCAGGGTGAGCAGTTCTTC.

The CDR3 sequence: CASSPDRHDLYGYTF. CDR3 bases: TGTGCCAGCTCACCCGACAGGCATGACCTCTATGGCTACACCTTC. The V gene is TRBV18, the J gene TRBJ1-2; tentative D call: TRBD1 (6 bases). CDR1 is KGHSH, CDR2 LQKENI, per germline. The V end lost 3 bases, the J end lost 4 bases, and 15 bases lay between the germline ends. CDR3 length: 15 amino acids. The full variable domain, rest sourced from reference TRBV18 and TRBJ1-2, is NAGVMQNPRHLVRRRGQEARLRCSPMKGHSHVYWYRQLPEEGLKFMVYLQKENIIDESGMPKERFSAEFPKEGPSILRIQQVVRGDSAAYFCASSPDRHDLYGYTFGSGTRLTVV.

This chain connects TRBV24-1 to TRBJ2-7; 11 nucleotides agree with TRBD1. The CDR3 is 15 amino acids. The V segment lost 3 bases and the J segment 5 bases; nucleotides outside the gene matches: 5. CDR1 and CDR2 from the germline V gene are KGHDR and SFDVKD. In DNA form, the CDR3 reads TGTGCCACCAGTGATGGACAGGGGGCGGCGGACGAGCAGTACTTC. Translated: CATSDGQGAADEQYF.

The chain recombines TRBV10-3 with TRBJ1-5; TRBD1 matches at 7 bases. Germline V gene sequence: CDR1 ENHRY, CDR2 SYGVKD. V lost 6 bases to trimming and J lost 5 bases; unmatched junction nucleotides: 4. The CDR3 sequence is 13 residues long. The CDR3 DNA is TGTGCCATCAGCTCCGGGACAGATCAGCCCCAGCATTTT. This sequence encodes CAISSGTDQPQHF.

This clone was picked up a small number of times. The chain carries TRBV3-1 (or the pseudogene TRBV3-2) and TRBJ2-5; possibly TRBD2 for D (6 bases). CDR1 and CDR2 from the germline V gene are LGHDT and YNNKEL (reference sequence). The CDR3 is 19 amino acids. Deletions cut 4 bases from V and 0 bases from J, with 24 bases between. CDR3 sequence reads: CASSRRSSVETAYQETQYF. The CDR3 nucleotides are TGTGCCAGCAGCCGCCGATCTAGCGTGGAGACGGCTTACCAAGAGACCCAGTACTTC.

The chain is built from TRBV7-9 and TRBJ2-1, with 13 positions matching TRBD2. The CDR3 has 15 amino acids. Germline loops: CDR1 SEHNR, CDR2 FQNEAQ (reference sequence). With V trimmed by 7 bases and J by 9 bases, 9 bases remained unmatched. CDR3 in amino acids: CASTPGTSGVGEQFF. CDR3 coding DNA: TGTGCCAGCACCCCCGGGACTAGCGGGGTTGGTGAGCAGTTCTTC.

The V gene is TRBV30, the J gene TRBJ2-1; 7 bases align to TRBD2. CDR3 size: 14 residues. Germline V lookup: CDR1 GTSNPN, CDR2 SVGIG (reference sequence). V was clipped by 4 bases and J by 7 bases; unmatched bases: 10. The CDR3 sequence is CAWNPGNSGNEQFF. In DNA, the CDR3 is TGTGCCTGGAATCCCGGGAATAGCGGGAATGAGCAGTTCTTC.

The rearrangement links TRBV19 to TRBJ1-6; possible D gene TRBD1, 5 bases. Germline loops: CDR1 LNHDA, CDR2 SQIVND (reference sequence). The CDR3 has 16 amino acids. The V end was cut by 2 bases, the J end by 0 bases, with 8 bases between. DNA for the CDR3: TGTGCCAGTAGTATATCACAGGTCTCCTATAATTCACCCCTCCACTTT. It is translated as CASSISQVSYNSPLHF.

The chain joins TRBV5-5 to TRBJ2-3, with D perhaps matching TRBD1 (6 bases). V was clipped by 4 bases and J by 1 base, with 19 bases between them. From germline, CDR1 is SGHKS and CDR2 YYEKEE (reference sequence). The CDR3 extends over 17 amino acids. The CDR3 DNA reads as TGTGCCAGCAGCCAGACCGGGACAACAGTGGGCACAGATACGCAGTATTTT. Translating gives CASSQTGTTVGTDTQYF.

The chain is built from TRBV11-1 and TRBJ2-7; 8 bases are a match to TRBD1. Per germline, CDR1 SGHAT and CDR2 FQDESV (reference sequence). With V trimmed by 1 base and J by 0 bases, 2 bases remained unmatched. The CDR3 covers 15 residues. The chain's CDR3 is CASSLDQGASYEQYF. The CDR3 DNA sequence: TGTGCCAGCAGCTTAGACCAGGGGGCCTCCTACGAGCAGTACTTC.

CDR3 sequence: CAWSRTGGFGNTIYF. CDR3 DNA sequence: TGTGCCTGGAGCAGGACAGGGGGCTTTGGAAACACCATATATTTT. The chain employs TRBV30 and TRBJ1-3; 11 bases map to TRBD1. The CDR3 runs 15 residues. V was clipped by 3 bases and J by 3 bases; unmatched bases: 4. Germline assignment: CDR1 GTSNPN and CDR2 SVGIG (reference sequence). The full variable domain, completed using reference TRBV30 and TRBJ1-3, is SQTIHQWPATLVQPVGSPLSLECTVEGTSNPNLYWYRQAAGRGLQLLFYSVGIGQISSEVPQNLSASRPQDRQFILSSKKLLLSDSGFYLCAWSRTGGFGNTIYFGEGSWLTVV.

The chain carries TRBV3-1 (or the pseudogene TRBV3-2) and TRBJ2-7; 7 positions match TRBD1. The junction had 8 bases not matched to a gene; V was cut back by 0 bases and J by 3 bases. Germline lookup yields CDR1 LGHDT and CDR2 YNNKEL (reference sequence). The length of the CDR3 is 16 residues. CDR3 protein: CASSQERWTGYYEQYF. The CDR3 nucleotides are TGTGCCAGCAGCCAAGAACGCTGGACAGGTTACTACGAGCAGTACTTC.

V and J are TRBV9 and TRBJ1-2; 7 nucleotides match TRBD1. The trim removed 3 bases at V and 3 bases at J, leaving 8 bases unmatched. Germline-derived CDR1 and CDR2 are SGDLS and YYNGEE. The CDR3 consists of 15 residues. CDR3 protein: CASSDHRGRDYGYTF. CDR3 nucleotides: TGTGCCAGCAGCGACCACAGGGGTCGGGACTATGGCTACACCTTC.